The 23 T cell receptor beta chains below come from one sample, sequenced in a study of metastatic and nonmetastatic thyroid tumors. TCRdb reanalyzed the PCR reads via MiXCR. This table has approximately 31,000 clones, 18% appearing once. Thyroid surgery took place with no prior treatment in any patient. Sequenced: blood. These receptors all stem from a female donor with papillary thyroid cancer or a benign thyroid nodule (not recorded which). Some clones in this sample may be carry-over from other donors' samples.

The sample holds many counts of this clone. CDR3 bases: TGTGCCAGCAGCTTAAATACAGGACAGGGGGAGGCCGGGGAGCTGTTTTTT. It encodes CASSLNTGQGEAGELFF. The V and J genes are TRBV11-1 and TRBJ2-2; 10 positions match TRBD1. CDR3 length equals 17 residues. CDR1 and CDR2 (germline): SGHAT, FQDESV (reference sequence). Trimming at V came to 2 bases and at J to 6 bases, leaving 9 bases not matched to a gene.

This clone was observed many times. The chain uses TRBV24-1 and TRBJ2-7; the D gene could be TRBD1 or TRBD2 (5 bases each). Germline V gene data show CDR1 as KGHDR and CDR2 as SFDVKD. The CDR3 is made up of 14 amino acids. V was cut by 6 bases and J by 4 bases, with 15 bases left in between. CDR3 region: CATSRRDGPYEQYF. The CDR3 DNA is TGTGCCACCAGTAGACGGGACGGACCGTACGAGCAGTACTTC.

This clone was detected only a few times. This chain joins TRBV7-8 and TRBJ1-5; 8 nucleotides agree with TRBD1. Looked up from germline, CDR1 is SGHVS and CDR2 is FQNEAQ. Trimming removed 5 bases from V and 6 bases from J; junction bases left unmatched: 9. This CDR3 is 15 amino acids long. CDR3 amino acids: CASSPGTGPGQPQHF. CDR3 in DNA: TGTGCCAGCAGCCCCGGGACAGGTCCTGGTCAGCCCCAGCATTTT.

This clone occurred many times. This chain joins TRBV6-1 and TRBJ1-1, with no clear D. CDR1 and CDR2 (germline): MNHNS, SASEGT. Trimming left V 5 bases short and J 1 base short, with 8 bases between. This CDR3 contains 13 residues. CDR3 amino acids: CASSLPRNTEAFF. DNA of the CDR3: TGTGCCAGCAGTTTGCCCAGGAACACTGAAGCTTTCTTT.

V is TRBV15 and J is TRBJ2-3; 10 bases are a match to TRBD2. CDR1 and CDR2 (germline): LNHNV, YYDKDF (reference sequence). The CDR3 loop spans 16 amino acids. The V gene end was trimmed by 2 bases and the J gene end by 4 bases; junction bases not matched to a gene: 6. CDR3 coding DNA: TGTGCCACCAGCAGAAAGCGGGGGGGCCTTTCAGATACGCAGTATTTT. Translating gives CATSRKRGGLSDTQYF. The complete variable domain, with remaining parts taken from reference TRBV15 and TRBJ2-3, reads DAMVIQNPRYQVTQFGKPVTLSCSQTLNHNVMYWYQQKSSQAPKLLFHYYDKDFNNEADTPDNFQSRRPNTSFCFLDIRSPGLGDTAMYLCATSRKRGGLSDTQYFGPGTRLTVL.

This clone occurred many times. The CDR3 DNA is TGTGCCAGCAGCGTAGAATACAATGAGCAGTTCTTC. Amino acid sequence: CASSVEYNEQFF. This chain uses TRBV9 with TRBJ2-1; D unresolved. The germline V gene encodes CDR1 SGDLS and CDR2 YYNGEE. The CDR3 is 12 amino acids. V was pared by 0 bases and J by 4 bases, with 2 bases between.

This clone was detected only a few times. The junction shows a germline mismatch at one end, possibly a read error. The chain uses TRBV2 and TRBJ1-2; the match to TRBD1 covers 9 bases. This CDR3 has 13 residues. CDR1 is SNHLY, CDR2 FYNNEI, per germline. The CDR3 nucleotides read TGCGCCAGCAGGACGGACAGGGGCTATGTCTACACCTTC. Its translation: CASRTDRGYVYTF.

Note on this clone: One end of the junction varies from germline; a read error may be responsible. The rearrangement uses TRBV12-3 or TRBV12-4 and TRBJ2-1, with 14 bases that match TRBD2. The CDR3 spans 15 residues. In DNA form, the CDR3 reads TGTGCCAGCAGCACCGGGACTAGCGGGAGTGATGAGGAGTTCTTC. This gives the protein CASSTGTSGSDEEFF.

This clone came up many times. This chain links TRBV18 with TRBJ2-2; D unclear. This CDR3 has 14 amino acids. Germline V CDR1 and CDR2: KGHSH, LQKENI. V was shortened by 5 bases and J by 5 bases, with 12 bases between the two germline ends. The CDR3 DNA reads TGTGCCAGCTCAGCCACGACTCTAACCGGGGAGCTGTTTTTT. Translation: CASSATTLTGELFF.

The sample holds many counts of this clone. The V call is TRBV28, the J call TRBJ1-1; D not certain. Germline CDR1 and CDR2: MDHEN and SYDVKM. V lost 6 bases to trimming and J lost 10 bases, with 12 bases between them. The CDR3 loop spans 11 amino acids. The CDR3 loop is CASSNGRTAFF. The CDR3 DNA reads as TGTGCCAGCAGCAACGGGCGTACAGCTTTCTTT.

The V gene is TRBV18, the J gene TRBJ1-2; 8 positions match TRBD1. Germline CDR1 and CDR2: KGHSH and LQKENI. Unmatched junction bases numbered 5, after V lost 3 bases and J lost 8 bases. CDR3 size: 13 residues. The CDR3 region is CASSPDRVSGYTF. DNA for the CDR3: TGTGCCAGCTCACCGGACAGGGTGTCAGGCTACACCTTC.

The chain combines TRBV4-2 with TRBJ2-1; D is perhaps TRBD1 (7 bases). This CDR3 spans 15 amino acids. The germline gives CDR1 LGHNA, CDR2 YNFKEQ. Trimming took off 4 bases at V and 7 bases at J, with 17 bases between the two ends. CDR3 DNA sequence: TGTGCCAGCAGCCTAAGACAGGGAGGAGTGAATGAGCAGTTCTTC. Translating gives CASSLRQGGVNEQFF.

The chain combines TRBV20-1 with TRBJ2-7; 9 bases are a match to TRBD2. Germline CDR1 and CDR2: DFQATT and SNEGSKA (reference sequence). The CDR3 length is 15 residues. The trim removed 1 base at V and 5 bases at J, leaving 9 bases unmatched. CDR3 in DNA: TGCAGTGCTAGAGGTAACCAGGCTAGCGGGGACGAGCAGTACTTC. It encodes CSARGNQASGDEQYF.

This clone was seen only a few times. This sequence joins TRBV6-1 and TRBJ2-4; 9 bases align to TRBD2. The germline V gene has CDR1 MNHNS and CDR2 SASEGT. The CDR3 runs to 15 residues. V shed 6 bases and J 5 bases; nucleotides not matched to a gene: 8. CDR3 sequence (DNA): TGTGCCAGCAGCAGACCCGCGGGAGGGGAAAACATTCAGTACTTC. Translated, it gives CASSRPAGGENIQYF.

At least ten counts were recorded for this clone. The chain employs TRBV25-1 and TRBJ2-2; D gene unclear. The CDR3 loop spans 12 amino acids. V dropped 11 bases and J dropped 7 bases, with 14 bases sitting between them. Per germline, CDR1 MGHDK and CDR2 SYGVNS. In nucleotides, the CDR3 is TGTGCCGGCACCTCAGGCAGCGGGGAGCTGTTTTTT. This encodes CAGTSGSGELFF. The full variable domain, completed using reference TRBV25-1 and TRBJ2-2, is EADIYQTPRYLVIGTGKKITLECSQTMGHDKMYWYQQDPGMELHLIHYSYGVNSTEKGDLSSESTVSRIRTEHFPLTLESARPSHTSQYLCAGTSGSGELFFGEGSRLTVL.

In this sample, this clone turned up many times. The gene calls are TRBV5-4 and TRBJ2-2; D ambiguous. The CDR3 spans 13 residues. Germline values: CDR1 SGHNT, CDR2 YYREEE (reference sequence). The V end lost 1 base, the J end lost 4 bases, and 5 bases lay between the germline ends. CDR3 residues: CASSLFRTGELFF. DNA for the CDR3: TGTGCCAGCAGCTTGTTTCGCACCGGGGAGCTGTTTTTT.

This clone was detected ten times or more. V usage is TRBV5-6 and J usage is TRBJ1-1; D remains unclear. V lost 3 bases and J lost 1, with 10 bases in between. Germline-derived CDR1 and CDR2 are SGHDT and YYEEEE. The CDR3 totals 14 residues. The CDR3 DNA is TGTGCCAGCAGCTCGCCCAAGGGGAACACTGAAGCTTTCTTT. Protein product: CASSSPKGNTEAFF.

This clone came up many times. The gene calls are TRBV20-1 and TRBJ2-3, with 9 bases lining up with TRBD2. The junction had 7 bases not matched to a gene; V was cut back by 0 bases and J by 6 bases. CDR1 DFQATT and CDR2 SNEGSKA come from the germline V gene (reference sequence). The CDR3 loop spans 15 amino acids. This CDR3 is CSARDVLAGIDTQYF. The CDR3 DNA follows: TGCAGTGCTAGAGATGTCCTAGCGGGAATTGATACGCAGTATTTT.

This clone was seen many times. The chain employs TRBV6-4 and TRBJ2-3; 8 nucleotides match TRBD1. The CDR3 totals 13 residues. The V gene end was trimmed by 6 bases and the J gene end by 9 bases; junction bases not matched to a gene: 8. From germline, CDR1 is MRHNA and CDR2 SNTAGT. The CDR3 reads CASRATGVETQYF. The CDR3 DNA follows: TGTGCCAGCAGAGCGACAGGGGTGGAGACGCAGTATTTT.

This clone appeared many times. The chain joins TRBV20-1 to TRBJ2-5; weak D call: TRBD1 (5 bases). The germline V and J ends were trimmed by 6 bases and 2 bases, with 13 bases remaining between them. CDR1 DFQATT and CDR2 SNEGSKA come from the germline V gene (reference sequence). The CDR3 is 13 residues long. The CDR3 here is CSATRQQQETQYF. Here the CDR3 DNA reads TGCAGTGCCACCAGACAGCAGCAAGAGACCCAGTACTTC.

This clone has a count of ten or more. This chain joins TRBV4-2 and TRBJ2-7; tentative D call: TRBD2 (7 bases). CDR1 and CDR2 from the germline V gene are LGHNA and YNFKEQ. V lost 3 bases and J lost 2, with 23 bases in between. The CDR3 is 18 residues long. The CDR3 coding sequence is TGTGCCAGCAGCCACAAATCCGCTGGGGGGGGGCGCGCCTACGAGCAGTACTTC. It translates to CASSHKSAGGGRAYEQYF.

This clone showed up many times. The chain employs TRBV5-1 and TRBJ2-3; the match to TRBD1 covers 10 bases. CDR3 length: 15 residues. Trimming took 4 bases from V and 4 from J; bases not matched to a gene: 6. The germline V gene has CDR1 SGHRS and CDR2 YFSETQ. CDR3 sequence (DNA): TGCGCCAGCAGCCTGGGACAGGGGTCATCAGATACGCAGTATTTT. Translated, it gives CASSLGQGSSDTQYF.

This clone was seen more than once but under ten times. The CDR3 DNA follows: TGCAGTACAACTCCCAGGGAAGCTAGCGGGACTAACCAAGAGACCCAGTACTTC. Translating it yields CSTTPREASGTNQETQYF. The chain has TRBV20-1 and TRBJ2-5; 9 nucleotides match TRBD2. With V trimmed by 8 bases and J by 0 bases, 19 bases remained unmatched. The length of the CDR3 is 18 residues. The V gene's germline CDR1 is DFQATT and CDR2 SNEGSKA (reference sequence).